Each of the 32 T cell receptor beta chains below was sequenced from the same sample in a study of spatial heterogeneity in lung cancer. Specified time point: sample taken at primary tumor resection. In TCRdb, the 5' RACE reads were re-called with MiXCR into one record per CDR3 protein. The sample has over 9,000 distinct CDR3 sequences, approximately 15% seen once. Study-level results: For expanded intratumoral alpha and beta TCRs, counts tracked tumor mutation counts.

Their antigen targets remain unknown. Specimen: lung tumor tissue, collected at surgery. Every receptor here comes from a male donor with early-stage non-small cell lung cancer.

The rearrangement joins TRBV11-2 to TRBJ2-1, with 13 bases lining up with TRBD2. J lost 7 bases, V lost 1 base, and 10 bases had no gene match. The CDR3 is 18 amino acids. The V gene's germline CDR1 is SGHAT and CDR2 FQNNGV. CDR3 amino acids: CASSLVWTSGGMRNEQFF. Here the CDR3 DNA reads TGTGCCAGCAGCTTAGTTTGGACTAGCGGGGGTATGCGGAATGAGCAGTTCTTC.

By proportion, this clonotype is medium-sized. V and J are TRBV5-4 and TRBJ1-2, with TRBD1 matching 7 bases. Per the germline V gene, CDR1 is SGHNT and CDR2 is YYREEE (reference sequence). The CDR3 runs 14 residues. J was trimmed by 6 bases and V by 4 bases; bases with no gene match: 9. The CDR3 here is CASSGGQGEDGYTF. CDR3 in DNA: TGTGCCAGCAGCGGTGGTCAGGGGGAGGATGGCTACACCTTC.

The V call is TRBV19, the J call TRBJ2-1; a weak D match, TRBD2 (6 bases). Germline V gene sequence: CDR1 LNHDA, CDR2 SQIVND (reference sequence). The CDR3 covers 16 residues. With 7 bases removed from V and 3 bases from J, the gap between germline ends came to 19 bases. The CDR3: CASTLSASANYNEQFF. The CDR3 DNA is TGTGCCAGTACCCTTTCGGCTAGCGCGAACTACAATGAGCAGTTCTTC.

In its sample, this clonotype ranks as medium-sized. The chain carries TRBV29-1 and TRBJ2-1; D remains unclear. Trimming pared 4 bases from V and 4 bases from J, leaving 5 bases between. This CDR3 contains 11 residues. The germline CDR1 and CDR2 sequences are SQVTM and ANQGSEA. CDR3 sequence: CSVVGYNEQFF. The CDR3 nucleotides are TGCAGCGTTGTAGGATACAATGAGCAGTTCTTC.

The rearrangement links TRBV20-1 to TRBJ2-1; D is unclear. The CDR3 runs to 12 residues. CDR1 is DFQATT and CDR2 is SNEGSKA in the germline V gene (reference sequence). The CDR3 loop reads CSYRAPSNEQFF. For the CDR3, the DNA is TGCAGCTATAGAGCCCCCAGTAATGAGCAGTTCTTC.

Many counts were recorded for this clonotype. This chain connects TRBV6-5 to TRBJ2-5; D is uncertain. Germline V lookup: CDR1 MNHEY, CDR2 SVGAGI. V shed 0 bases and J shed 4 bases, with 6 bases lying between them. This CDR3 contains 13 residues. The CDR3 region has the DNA TGTGCCAGCAGTTACTCGTGGGGAGAGACCCAGTACTTC. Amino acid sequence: CASSYSWGETQYF.

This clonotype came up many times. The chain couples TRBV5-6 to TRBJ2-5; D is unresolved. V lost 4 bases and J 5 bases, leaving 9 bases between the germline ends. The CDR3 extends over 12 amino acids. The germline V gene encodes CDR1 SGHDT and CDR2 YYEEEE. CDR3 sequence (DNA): TGTGCCAGCAGCCGGCCACAGGAGACCCAGTACTTC. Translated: CASSRPQETQYF. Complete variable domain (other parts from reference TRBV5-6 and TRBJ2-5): DAGVTQSPTHLIKTRGQQVTLRCSPKSGHDTVSWYQQALGQGPQFIFQYYEEEERQRGNFPDRFSGHQFPNYSSELNVNALLLGDSALYLCASSRPQETQYFGPGTRLLVL.

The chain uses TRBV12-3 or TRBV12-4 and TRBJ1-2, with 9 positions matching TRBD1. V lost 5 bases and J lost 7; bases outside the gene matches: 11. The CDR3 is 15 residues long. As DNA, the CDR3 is TGTGCCAGCAGTCCCACCGGGACAGGGCCTTTTGGCTACACCTTC. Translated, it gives CASSPTGTGPFGYTF.

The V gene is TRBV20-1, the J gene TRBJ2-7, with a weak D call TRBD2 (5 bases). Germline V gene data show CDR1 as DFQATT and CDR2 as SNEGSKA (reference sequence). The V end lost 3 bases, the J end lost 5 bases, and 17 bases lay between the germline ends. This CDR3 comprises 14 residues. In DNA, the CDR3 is TGCAGTGCTAGCTCCCTTGGGAGTACCCACGAGCAGTACTTC. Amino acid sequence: CSASSLGSTHEQYF.

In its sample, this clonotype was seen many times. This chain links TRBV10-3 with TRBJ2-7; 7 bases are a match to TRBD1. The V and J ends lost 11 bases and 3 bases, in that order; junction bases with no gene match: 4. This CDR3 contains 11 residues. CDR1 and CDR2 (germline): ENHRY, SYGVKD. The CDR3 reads CAVSGGYEQYF. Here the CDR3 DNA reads TGTGCCGTCTCAGGGGGCTACGAGCAGTACTTC.

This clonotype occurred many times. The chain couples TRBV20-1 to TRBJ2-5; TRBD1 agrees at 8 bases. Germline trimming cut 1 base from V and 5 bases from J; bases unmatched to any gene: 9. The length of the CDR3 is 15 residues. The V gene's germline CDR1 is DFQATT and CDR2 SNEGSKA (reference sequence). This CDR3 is CSARATGQETETQYF. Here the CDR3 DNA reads TGCAGTGCTAGAGCCACGGGACAGGAGACGGAGACCCAGTACTTC.

The CDR3 region has the DNA TGCAGTGCTAGGGCTAGGGAGATCGATGGCTACACCTTC. Translation gives CSARAREIDGYTF. This chain joins TRBV20-1 and TRBJ1-2; D gene unclear. Trimming removed 3 bases at V and 6 bases at J, with 14 bases between. CDR3 length: 13 residues. Germline CDR1 reads DFQATT; CDR2 reads SNEGSKA (reference sequence).

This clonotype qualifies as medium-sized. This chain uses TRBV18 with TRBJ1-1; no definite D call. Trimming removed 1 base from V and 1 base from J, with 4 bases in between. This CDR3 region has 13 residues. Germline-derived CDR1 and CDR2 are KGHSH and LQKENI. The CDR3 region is CASSPQGNTEAFF. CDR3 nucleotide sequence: TGTGCCAGCTCACCACAGGGGAACACTGAAGCTTTCTTT.

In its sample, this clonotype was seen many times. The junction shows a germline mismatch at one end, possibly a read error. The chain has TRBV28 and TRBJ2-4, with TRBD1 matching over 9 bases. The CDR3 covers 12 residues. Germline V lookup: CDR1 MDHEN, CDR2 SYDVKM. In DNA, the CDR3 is TGTGCCAGCAGCCCGAGGTCGACAGGGGGGCAGTTC. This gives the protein CASSPRSTGGQF.

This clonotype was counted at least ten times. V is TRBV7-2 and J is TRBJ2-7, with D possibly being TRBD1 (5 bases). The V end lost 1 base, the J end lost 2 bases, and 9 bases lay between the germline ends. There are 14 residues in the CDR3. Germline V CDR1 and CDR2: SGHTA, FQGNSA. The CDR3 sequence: CASSLDPGPYEQYF. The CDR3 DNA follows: TGTGCCAGCAGCTTAGACCCAGGGCCCTACGAGCAGTACTTC.

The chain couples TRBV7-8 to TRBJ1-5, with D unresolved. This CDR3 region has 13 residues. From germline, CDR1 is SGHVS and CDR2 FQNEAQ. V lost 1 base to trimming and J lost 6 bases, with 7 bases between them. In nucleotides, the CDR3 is TGTGCCAGCAGCTTAGAGTTGTCTCAGCCCCAGCATTTT. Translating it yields CASSLELSQPQHF.

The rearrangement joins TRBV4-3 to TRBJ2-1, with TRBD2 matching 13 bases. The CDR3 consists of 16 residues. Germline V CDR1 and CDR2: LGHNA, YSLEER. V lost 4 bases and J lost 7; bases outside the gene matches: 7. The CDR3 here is CASSRTSGSSGNEQFF. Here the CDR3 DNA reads TGCGCCAGCAGCCGGACTAGCGGGAGCTCGGGGAATGAGCAGTTCTTC.

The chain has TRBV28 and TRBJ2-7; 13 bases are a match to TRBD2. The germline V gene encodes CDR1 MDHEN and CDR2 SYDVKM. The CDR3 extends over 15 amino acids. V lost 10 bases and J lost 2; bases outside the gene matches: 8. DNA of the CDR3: TGTGCCAACACCGAGGGACTAGCGGGGACCTACGAGCAGTACTTC. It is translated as CANTEGLAGTYEQYF.

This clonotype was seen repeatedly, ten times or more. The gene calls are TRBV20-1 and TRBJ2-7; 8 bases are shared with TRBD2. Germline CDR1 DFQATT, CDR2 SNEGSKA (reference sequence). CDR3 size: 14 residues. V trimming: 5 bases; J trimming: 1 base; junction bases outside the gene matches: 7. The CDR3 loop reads CSAPESGGSYEQYF. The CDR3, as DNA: TGCAGTGCTCCCGAATCGGGGGGGTCCTACGAGCAGTACTTC.

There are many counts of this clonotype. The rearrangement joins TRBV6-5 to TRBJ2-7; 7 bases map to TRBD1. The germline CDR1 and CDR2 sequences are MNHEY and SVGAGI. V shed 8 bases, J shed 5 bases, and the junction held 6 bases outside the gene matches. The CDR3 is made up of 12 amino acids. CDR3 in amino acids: CASATGRNEQYF. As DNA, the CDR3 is TGTGCCAGCGCGACAGGGCGAAACGAGCAGTACTTC.

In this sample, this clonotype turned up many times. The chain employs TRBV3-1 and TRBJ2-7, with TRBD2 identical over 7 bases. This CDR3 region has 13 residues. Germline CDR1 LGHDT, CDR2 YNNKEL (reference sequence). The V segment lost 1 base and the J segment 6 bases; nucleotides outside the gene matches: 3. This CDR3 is CASSQVGGAEQYF. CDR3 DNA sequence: TGTGCCAGCAGCCAAGTGGGAGGGGCCGAGCAGTACTTC.

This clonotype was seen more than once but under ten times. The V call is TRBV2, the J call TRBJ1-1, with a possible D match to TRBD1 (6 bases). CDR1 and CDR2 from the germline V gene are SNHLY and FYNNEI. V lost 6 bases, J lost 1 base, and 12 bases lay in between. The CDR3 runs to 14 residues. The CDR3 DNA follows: TGTGCCAGCAGACGCGACAGGACGAACACTGAAGCTTTCTTT. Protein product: CASRRDRTNTEAFF.

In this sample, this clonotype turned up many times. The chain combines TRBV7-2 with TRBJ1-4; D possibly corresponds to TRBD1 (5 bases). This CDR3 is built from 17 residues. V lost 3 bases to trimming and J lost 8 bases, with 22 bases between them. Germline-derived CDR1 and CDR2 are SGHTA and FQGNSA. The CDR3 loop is CASSFMGGALGGEKLFF. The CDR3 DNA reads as TGTGCCAGCAGCTTCATGGGAGGGGCGCTTGGTGGAGAAAAACTGTTTTTT.

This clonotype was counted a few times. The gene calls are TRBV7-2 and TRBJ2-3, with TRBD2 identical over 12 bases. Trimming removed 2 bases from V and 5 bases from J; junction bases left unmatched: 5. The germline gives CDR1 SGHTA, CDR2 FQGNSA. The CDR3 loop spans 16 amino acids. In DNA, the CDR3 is TGTGCCAGCAGCTTACTAGCGGGAGGGCCCGTAGATACGCAGTATTTT. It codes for CASSLLAGGPVDTQYF. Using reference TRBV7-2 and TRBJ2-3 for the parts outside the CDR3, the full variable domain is GAGVSQSPSNKVTEKGKDVELRCDPISGHTALYWYRQSLGQGLEFLIYFQGNSAPDKSGLPSDRFSAERTGGSVSTLTIQRTQQEDSAVYLCASSLLAGGPVDTQYFGPGTRLTVL.

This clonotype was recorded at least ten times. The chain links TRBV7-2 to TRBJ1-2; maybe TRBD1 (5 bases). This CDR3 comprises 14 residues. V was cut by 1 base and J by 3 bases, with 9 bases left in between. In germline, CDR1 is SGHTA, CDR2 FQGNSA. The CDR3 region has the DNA TGTGCCAGCAGCTTAGTCGGGGGTGACTATGGCTACACCTTC. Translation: CASSLVGGDYGYTF.

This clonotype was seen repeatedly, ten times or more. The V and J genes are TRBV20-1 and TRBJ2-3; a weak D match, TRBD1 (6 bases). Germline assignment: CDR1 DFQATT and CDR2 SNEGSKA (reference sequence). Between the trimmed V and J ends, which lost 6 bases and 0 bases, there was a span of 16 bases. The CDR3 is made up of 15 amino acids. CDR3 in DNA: TGCAGTGCCGCGAGGGGGTCCCATAGCACAGATACGCAGTATTTT. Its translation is CSAARGSHSTDTQYF.

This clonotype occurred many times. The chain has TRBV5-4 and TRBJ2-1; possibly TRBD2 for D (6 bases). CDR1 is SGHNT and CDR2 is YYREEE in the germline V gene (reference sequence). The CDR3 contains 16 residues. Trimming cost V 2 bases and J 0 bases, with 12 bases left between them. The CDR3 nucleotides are TGTGCCAGCAGCTTTCTGGAGGGAATCTCCTACAATGAGCAGTTCTTC. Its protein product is CASSFLEGISYNEQFF. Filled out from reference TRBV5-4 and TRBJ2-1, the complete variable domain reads ETGVTQSPTHLIKTRGQQVTLRCSSQSGHNTVSWYQQALGQGPQFIFQYYREEENGRGNFPPRFSGLQFPNYSSELNVNALELDDSALYLCASSFLEGISYNEQFFGPGTRLTVL.

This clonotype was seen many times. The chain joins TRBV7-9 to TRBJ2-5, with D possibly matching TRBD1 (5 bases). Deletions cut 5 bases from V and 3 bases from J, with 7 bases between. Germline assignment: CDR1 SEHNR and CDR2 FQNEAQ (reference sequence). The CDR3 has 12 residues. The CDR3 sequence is CASSKGEETQYF. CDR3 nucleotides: TGTGCCAGCAGCAAAGGGGAAGAGACCCAGTACTTC.

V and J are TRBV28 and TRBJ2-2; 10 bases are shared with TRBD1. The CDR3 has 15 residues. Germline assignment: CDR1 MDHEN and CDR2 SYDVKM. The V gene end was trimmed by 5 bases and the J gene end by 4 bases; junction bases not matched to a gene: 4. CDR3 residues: CASSVGQGGTGELFF. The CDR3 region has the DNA TGTGCCAGCAGTGTTGGACAGGGGGGCACCGGGGAGCTGTTTTTT.

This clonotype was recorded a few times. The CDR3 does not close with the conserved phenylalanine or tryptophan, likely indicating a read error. The CDR3 region is CASSLRSSGANVLTS. The CDR3 region has the DNA TGTGCCAGCAGTTTGAGATCCTCTGGGGCCAACGTCCTGACTTCC. The rearrangement joins TRBV12-3 or TRBV12-4 to TRBJ2-6; D gene unclear. The V and J ends lost 3 bases and 0 bases respectively, with 6 bases between them. The CDR3 covers 15 residues.

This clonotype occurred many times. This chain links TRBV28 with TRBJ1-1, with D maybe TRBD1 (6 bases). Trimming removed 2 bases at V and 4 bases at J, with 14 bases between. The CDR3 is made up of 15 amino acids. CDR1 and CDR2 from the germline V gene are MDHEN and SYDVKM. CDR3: CASSLGGRVATEAFF. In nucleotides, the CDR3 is TGTGCCAGCAGTTTAGGGGGCAGGGTGGCCACTGAAGCTTTCTTT.

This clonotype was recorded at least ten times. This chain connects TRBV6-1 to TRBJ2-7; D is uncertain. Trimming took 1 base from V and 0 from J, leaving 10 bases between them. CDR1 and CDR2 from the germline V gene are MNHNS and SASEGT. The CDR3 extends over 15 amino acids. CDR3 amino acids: CASSEGAGSSYEQYF. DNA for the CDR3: TGTGCCAGCAGTGAAGGTGCAGGAAGCTCCTACGAGCAGTACTTC.